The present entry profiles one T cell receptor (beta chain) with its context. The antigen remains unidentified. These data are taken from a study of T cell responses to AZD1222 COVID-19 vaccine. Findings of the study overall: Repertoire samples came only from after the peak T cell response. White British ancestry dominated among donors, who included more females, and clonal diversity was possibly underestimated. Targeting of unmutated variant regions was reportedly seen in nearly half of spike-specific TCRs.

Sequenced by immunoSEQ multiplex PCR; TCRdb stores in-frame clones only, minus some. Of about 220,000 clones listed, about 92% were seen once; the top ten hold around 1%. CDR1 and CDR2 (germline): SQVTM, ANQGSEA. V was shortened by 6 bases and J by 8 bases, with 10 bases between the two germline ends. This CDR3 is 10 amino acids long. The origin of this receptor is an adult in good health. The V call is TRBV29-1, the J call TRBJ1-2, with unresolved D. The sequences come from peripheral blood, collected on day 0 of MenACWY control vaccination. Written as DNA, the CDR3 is TGCAGCGTAACAGAGGAGGGCTACACCTTC. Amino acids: CSVTEEGYTF.